This record concerns one TCR beta chain sequence. It lacks a known antigen. Within one base of it there is no much larger clone, and no base qualities were kept. This sample is drawn from a study of T cell responses to AZD1222 COVID-19 vaccine (dated by TCRdb to the early 2020s). Regarding the research as a whole: Because spike-specific TCR depth and breadth did not differ between the two schedules, AZD1222 recipients who got a second dose at roughly 4 weeks were pooled with those who got a second dose at roughly 12 weeks. A total of around 240 trial participants underwent TCR sequencing, of whom about 200 received two doses of AZD1222 and about 25 received two doses of the MenACWY control vaccine. Trial participants were enrolled by age into 18-55, 56-69 and 70-plus year subgroups, with roughly 150, 30 and 60 TCR-sequenced participants respectively.

Findings and caveats that apply to the study as a whole: Conclusions about previously exposed vaccinees were limited because only six AZD1222 recipients were SARS-CoV-2 seropositive at baseline. Vaccine-associated CD4 TCRs spanned the whole spike protein, with dominant responses in regions 160-218 and 743-854. After two AZD1222 doses, spike-specific TCR breadth and depth were significantly higher than at day 0 and than in MenACWY recipients. Epitopes outside the regions mutated in the B.1.351 and B.1.1.7 variants were reportedly recognized by nearly half of the unique spike-specific TCRs. No day 14 peak-response samples were available, so repertoires were characterized only after the peak T cell response. Participants were mostly white British and included more females than males, and it was suggested by the authors that clonal diversity may have been underestimated. The 56-69-year group was small, and its depth increase did not reach significance, likely because of low power.

The CDR3 regions of human TCRbeta chains were analyzed by immunosequencing. Processing in the source paper ran as follows. Repertoire TCRs were checked for matches against a reference library of SARS-CoV-2-specific TCRs that had been generated using the MIRA antigen-specificity platform. Breadth was defined as the fraction of unique TCRs that were SARS-CoV-2-associated, and depth was defined as the fraction of total T cells that were SARS-CoV-2-associated. Using the MIRA data, each spike-specific TCR was mapped to the spike region that the TCR reacts to and placed in a CD4 or CD8 class. Log10-transformed breadth and depth values were compared by one-way ANOVA with Sidak's multiple comparisons tests. In TCRdb, the immuneACCESS table is reduced to in-frame sequences with V and J assigned. These tables do not hold every clone; where another copy was compared, an unresolved V gene accounts for under half, and the others remain unexplained. D and trimming were read from the DNA, whereas the V and J calls and clone size are those reported in that table. The sample includes over 110,000 clones, with roughly 90% observed a single time. About 3.2% of the sample goes to the ten largest clones.

At the junction V is shortened by 4 bases and J by 1 base, with 13 bases in between. The germline V gene (reference sequence) supplies CDR1 MNHNY and CDR2 SVGAGI. The CDR3 has 15 amino acids, counting the end cysteine and phenylalanine. Only the CDR3 portion is preserved as DNA: 45 bases, with reading frame beginning at the first base. In the paper's terms, the time point label means: baseline before first vaccination. Vaccinee samples came from UK trials COV001 and COV002, including a single-blind randomized controlled phase 2/3 trial of AZD1222 (ChAdOx1 nCoV-19) in healthy adults. For TCRbeta chain sequencing, PBMC samples from trial participants were taken at day 0 and at day 28 after the second dose.

The sample in question was peripheral blood, obtained on day 0 of AZD1222 vaccination. The TCR comes from an adult in good health. The chain is made from TRBV6-6 and TRBJ2-5; the D gene could be TRBD1 or TRBD2, each one agreeing over 5 bases. The CDR3 region: CASSSGSGAQETQYF. The DNA sequence is as follows: TGTGCCAGCAGTTCTGGTTCCGGGGCCCAAGAGACCCAGTACTTC.